Below are 24 T cell receptor beta chains sequenced from a single sample in a study of shared clonotypes between healthy human individuals. Some clones are missing from TCRdb's copy, which holds only in-frame ones; the method was immunoSEQ multiplex PCR. The sample holds about 1.5 million clones, 98% seen once. Sample: naive CD4+ T cells sorted from blood. Specified subset: CD45RA+ positively selected. The receptors come from a man aged 25 to 40 in good health.

This chain uses TRBV27 with TRBJ2-3; 10 bases match TRBD2. This CDR3 has 15 amino acids. Trimming at V came to 6 bases and at J to 7 bases, leaving 10 bases not matched to a gene. CDR1 and CDR2 (germline): MNHEY, SMNVEV (reference sequence). DNA for the CDR3: TGTGCCAGCAGGTTGGGTAGCGGGAGGACATATACGCAGTATTTT. It encodes CASRLGSGRTYTQYF.

The chain carries TRBV18 and TRBJ2-5; no firm D call. Trimming left V 0 bases short and J 5 bases short, with 10 bases between. The V gene's germline CDR1 is KGHSH and CDR2 LQKENI. The CDR3 runs to 14 residues. The CDR3 coding sequence is TGTGCCAGCTCACCACCCTGGAGCCCGGAGACCCAGTACTTC. Its protein is CASSPPWSPETQYF.

J is TRBJ2-7 and V is TRBV5-6; 7 bases align to TRBD1. Looked up from germline, CDR1 is SGHDT and CDR2 is YYEEEE. The CDR3 is made up of 16 amino acids. V lost 0 bases to trimming and J lost 2 bases; unmatched junction nucleotides: 8. The CDR3 nucleotides are TGTGCCAGCAGCTTGGAGTATGGGCAGGGGGCCTACGAGCAGTACTTC. It yields the protein CASSLEYGQGAYEQYF.

The count of this clone is one. The gene calls are TRBV19 and TRBJ2-1; the match to TRBD2 covers 8 bases. Losses at the gene ends were 3 bases for V and 8 bases for J; bases not matched to a gene: 6. Germline-derived CDR1 and CDR2 are LNHDA and SQIVND (reference sequence). This CDR3 comprises 14 residues. The CDR3: CASSIREGADEQFF. Written as DNA, the CDR3 is TGTGCCAGTAGTATCCGGGAGGGCGCCGATGAGCAGTTCTTC.

V usage is TRBV5-1 and J usage is TRBJ2-2; D remains ambiguous. The CDR3 extends over 16 amino acids. Germline V gene lookup returns CDR1 SGHRS and CDR2 YFSETQ. The V end lost 0 bases, the J end lost 0 bases, and 9 bases lay between the germline ends. The DNA for the CDR3 is TGCGCCAGCAGCTTGGGAGGAAGCGCGAACACCGGGGAGCTGTTTTTT. Translating it yields CASSLGGSANTGELFF.

The chain is built from TRBV2 and TRBJ2-7; D possibly corresponds to TRBD1 (5 bases). V gave up 3 bases and J gave up 4 bases, with 10 bases separating them. The germline gives CDR1 SNHLY, CDR2 FYNNEI. The CDR3 totals 13 residues. The DNA for the CDR3 is TGTGCCAGCAGTGACTCCAGGGCTTACGAGCAGTACTTC. It translates to CASSDSRAYEQYF. Drawing the rest from reference TRBV2 and TRBJ2-7, the complete variable domain is EPEVTQTPSHQVTQMGQEVILRCVPISNHLYFYWYRQILGQKVEFLVSFYNNEISEKSEIFDDQFSVERPDGSNFTLKIRSTKLEDSAMYFCASSDSRAYEQYFGPGTRLTVT.

The chain is built from TRBV11-3 and TRBJ2-3, with D hard to call. Germline V CDR1 and CDR2: SGHNT, YENEEA. CDR3 length: 14 residues. Trimming took off 5 bases at V and 2 bases at J, with 11 bases between the two ends. CDR3 sequence: CASSPRGYTDTQYF. Here the CDR3 DNA reads TGTGCCAGCAGCCCCCGTGGCTACACAGATACGCAGTATTTT. The full variable domain, in which reference TRBV11-3 and TRBJ2-3 provide the parts outside the CDR3, is EAGVVQSPRYKIIEKKQPVAFWCNPISGHNTLYWYLQNLGQGPELLIRYENEEAVDDSQLPKDRFSAERLKGVDSTLKIQPAELGDSAVYLCASSPRGYTDTQYFGPGTRLTVL.

V gene TRBV5-8 combines with J gene TRBJ2-5; TRBD2 matches at 10 bases. The junction had 6 bases not matched to a gene; V was cut back by 2 bases and J by 5 bases. The CDR3 contains 15 residues. Germline loops: CDR1 SGHTS, CDR2 YDEGEE. Here the CDR3 reads CASSFPGLAVETQYF. DNA for the CDR3: TGTGCCAGCAGCTTCCCCGGACTAGCGGTCGAGACCCAGTACTTC.

V gene TRBV28 combines with J gene TRBJ1-2; the match to TRBD1 covers 9 bases. Per the germline V gene, CDR1 is MDHEN and CDR2 is SYDVKM. This CDR3 contains 15 residues. Unmatched junction bases numbered 4, after V lost 1 base and J lost 4 bases. The CDR3 coding sequence is TGTGCCAGCAGTTTATTCCGGACAGGGGTCTATGGCTACACCTTC. Protein sequence: CASSLFRTGVYGYTF.

The gene calls are TRBV6-5 and TRBJ2-7; D is unclear. Germline loops: CDR1 MNHEY, CDR2 SVGAGI. The CDR3 has 14 residues. Between the trimmed V and J ends, which lost 2 bases and 2 bases, there was a span of 10 bases. CDR3 amino acids: CASSYNSDPYEQYF. In DNA, the CDR3 is TGTGCCAGCAGTTACAATTCAGATCCCTACGAGCAGTACTTC.

The chain recombines TRBV2 with TRBJ2-7, with D perhaps TRBD1 (6 bases). This CDR3 region has 12 residues. Germline-derived CDR1 and CDR2 are SNHLY and FYNNEI. The V and J ends lost 7 bases and 2 bases respectively, with 9 bases between them. CDR3 amino acids: CASTGVPYEQYF. CDR3 in DNA: TGTGCCAGCACAGGGGTTCCCTACGAGCAGTACTTC.

As to this clone: Other nucleotide sequences from this sample produce the same CDR3. This chain uses TRBV18 with TRBJ1-5, with D tentatively TRBD1 (5 bases). The V gene's germline CDR1 is KGHSH and CDR2 LQKENI. Trimming left V 3 bases short and J 4 bases short, with 10 bases between. CDR3 length equals 14 residues. The CDR3 DNA reads as TGTGCCAGCTCACCGGCGGGGGTAAATCAGCCCCAGCATTTT. Encoded protein: CASSPAGVNQPQHF.

The chain couples TRBV14 to TRBJ2-4; D is possibly TRBD1 or TRBD2 (5 bases each). The V gene lost 4 bases and the J gene lost 4 bases, with 20 bases spanning the gap. CDR3 length equals 17 residues. Per the germline V gene, CDR1 is SGHDN and CDR2 is FVKESK. The CDR3 loop is CASSPIGLGGGKNIQYF. The CDR3 region has the DNA TGTGCCAGCAGCCCGATAGGACTCGGTGGGGGTAAAAACATTCAGTACTTC.

V gene TRBV5-1 combines with J gene TRBJ1-1; D uncertain. This CDR3 is built from 16 residues. V dropped 4 bases and J dropped 0 bases, with 16 bases sitting between them. CDR1 and CDR2 (germline): SGHRS, YFSETQ. CDR3 loop: CASSPALGLLNTEAFF. The CDR3 bases are TGCGCCAGCAGCCCCGCTTTGGGCCTCCTGAACACTGAAGCTTTCTTT. The full variable domain, completed using reference TRBV5-1 and TRBJ1-1, is KAGVTQTPRYLIKTRGQQVTLSCSPISGHRSVSWYQQTPGQGLQFLFEYFSETQRNKGNFPGRFSGRQFSNSRSEMNVSTLELGDSALYLCASSPALGLLNTEAFFGQGTRLTVV.

V and J are TRBV5-1 and TRBJ2-7; 7 nucleotides line up with TRBD2. Looked up from germline, CDR1 is SGHRS and CDR2 is YFSETQ. With V trimmed by 1 base and J by 2 bases, 18 bases remained unmatched. The CDR3 spans 19 residues. The CDR3 sequence is CASSLRGGREGIGTYEQYF. The CDR3 nucleotides read TGCGCCAGCAGCTTGCGGGGAGGCAGGGAGGGTATTGGGACCTACGAGCAGTACTTC.

This clone appeared once. The chain uses TRBV5-6 and TRBJ2-2, with no clear D. V lost 0 bases to trimming and J lost 0 bases, with 6 bases between them. Germline lookup yields CDR1 SGHDT and CDR2 YYEEEE. The CDR3 has 15 residues. This chain's CDR3 is CASSLVSPNTGELFF. DNA of the CDR3: TGTGCCAGCAGCTTGGTCAGCCCGAACACCGGGGAGCTGTTTTTT.

This chain joins TRBV2 and TRBJ2-3, with D perhaps TRBD2 (5 bases). Trimming removed 8 bases at V and 5 bases at J, with 8 bases between. The germline V gene has CDR1 SNHLY and CDR2 FYNNEI. This CDR3 spans 11 amino acids. CDR3: CASLLGDTQYF. CDR3 nucleotides: TGTGCCAGCTTACTAGGAGATACGCAGTATTTT.

This clone showed up just once. CDR3 nucleotides: TGTGCCAGCAGTCCAGCTAGGCGGCTAGATACGCAGTATTTT. As protein: CASSPARRLDTQYF. The chain combines TRBV27 with TRBJ2-3; no clear D gene. The CDR3 totals 14 residues. Germline V gene data show CDR1 as MNHEY and CDR2 as SMNVEV (reference sequence). V dropped 5 bases and J dropped 5 bases, with 14 bases sitting between them.

Notes on this clone: This sample includes further DNA sequences coding for the same CDR3. The chain carries TRBV5-4 and TRBJ2-3; tentatively, D is TRBD1 or TRBD2 (6 bases each). CDR1 SGHNT and CDR2 YYREEE come from the germline V gene (reference sequence). CDR3 length equals 15 residues. V lost 0 bases and J lost 0, with 8 bases in between. This CDR3 reads CASSLGGASTDTQYF. The CDR3 coding sequence is TGTGCCAGCAGCTTGGGGGGGGCGAGCACAGATACGCAGTATTTT. The full variable domain, in which reference TRBV5-4 and TRBJ2-3 provide the parts outside the CDR3, is ETGVTQSPTHLIKTRGQQVTLRCSSQSGHNTVSWYQQALGQGPQFIFQYYREEENGRGNFPPRFSGLQFPNYSSELNVNALELDDSALYLCASSLGGASTDTQYFGPGTRLTVL.

The chain couples TRBV19 to TRBJ1-5; 8 nucleotides line up with TRBD1. Trimming took 6 bases from V and 2 from J; bases not matched to a gene: 6. The CDR3 is 15 residues long. The V gene's germline CDR1 is LNHDA and CDR2 SQIVND (reference sequence). CDR3 nucleotide sequence: TGTGCCAGTAGATCGACAGGGGTTGGCAATCAGCCCCAGCATTTT. Residues: CASRSTGVGNQPQHF.

This chain joins TRBV6-5 and TRBJ2-1, with D tentatively TRBD2 (5 bases). From germline, CDR1 is MNHEY and CDR2 SVGAGI. The CDR3 has 11 amino acids. V lost 8 bases, J lost 12 bases, and 14 bases lay in between. The CDR3 region has the DNA TGTGCCAGCGTTGGGGAGACGGCGCAGTTCTTC. It yields the protein CASVGETAQFF.

This clone appeared once. Other DNA sequences in the sample encode the same CDR3. V is TRBV18 and J is TRBJ1-3; D is unresolved. Deletions cut 1 base from V and 1 base from J, with 5 bases between. The CDR3 is 14 residues long. The germline V gene encodes CDR1 KGHSH and CDR2 LQKENI. The CDR3 reads CASSPQGSGNTIYF. The CDR3 DNA reads TGTGCCAGCTCACCACAGGGTTCTGGAAACACCATATATTTT.

This sequence joins TRBV28 and TRBJ1-1, with unresolved D. The CDR3 loop spans 13 amino acids. V was shortened by 9 bases and J by 1 base, with 12 bases between the two germline ends. Germline assignment: CDR1 MDHEN and CDR2 SYDVKM. The CDR3 loop reads CASSSAWNTEAFF. In DNA form, the CDR3 reads TGTGCCAGTTCGTCAGCTTGGAACACTGAAGCTTTCTTT.

The chain links TRBV4-1 to TRBJ2-7; D might be TRBD1 (5 bases). V was shortened by 3 bases and J by 2 bases, with 20 bases between the two germline ends. The germline CDR1 and CDR2 sequences are MGHRA and YSYEKL. The CDR3 has 17 residues. The CDR3 DNA reads TGCGCCAGCAGCCACGCCCTGGAAACAGGAACTACCTACGAGCAGTACTTC. Amino acids: CASSHALETGTTYEQYF.